A single sample is the source of the 7 T cell receptor beta chains below, sequenced in a study of early T cells in non-severe SARS-CoV-2 infection. TCRdb reprocessed the 5' RACE reads with MiXCR, giving one entry per CDR3 protein. Of around 55,000 distinct CDR3 sequences listed, 5% to 7.5% are singletons. The sequencing here drew on whole blood, taken at baseline. The receptors stem from an adult who was a healthcare worker with PCR-confirmed SARS-CoV-2 infection or an uninfected control (not recorded which).

The chain employs TRBV19 and TRBJ2-1; perhaps TRBD2 as D (6 bases). The CDR3 has 11 residues. With 9 bases removed from V and 3 bases from J, the gap between germline ends came to 6 bases. Germline V gene lookup returns CDR1 LNHDA and CDR2 SQIVND (reference sequence). DNA of the CDR3: TGTGCCAGCGGGGGCTACAATGAGCAGTTCTTC. This encodes CASGGYNEQFF.

The table lists this clonotype with a few counts. This sequence joins TRBV7-2 and TRBJ2-1, with 8 bases identical to TRBD2. The junction had 5 bases not matched to a gene; V was cut back by 1 base and J by 12 bases. The CDR3 contains 13 residues. CDR1 and CDR2 from the germline V gene are SGHTA and FQGNSA. CDR3 loop: CASSLEGLAGQFF. In DNA, the CDR3 is TGTGCCAGCAGCTTAGAAGGACTAGCAGGGCAGTTCTTC.

In this sample, this clonotype turned up many times. The rearrangement links TRBV20-1 to TRBJ2-2, with D possibly matching TRBD1 (5 bases). The germline gives CDR1 DFQATT, CDR2 SNEGSKA (reference sequence). V was pared by 3 bases and J by 6 bases, with 8 bases between. This CDR3 has 12 amino acids. The CDR3 DNA is TGCAGTGCTAGTTTAGGGGCCGGGGAGCTGTTTTTT. Amino acids: CSASLGAGELFF.

This clonotype was seen many times. The rearrangement links TRBV7-3 to TRBJ2-3; no clear D. In germline, CDR1 is SGHTA, CDR2 FQGTGA. The CDR3 has 14 amino acids. V lost 0 bases, J lost 0 bases, and 4 bases lay in between. The CDR3 sequence is CASSLTPSTDTQYF. As DNA, the CDR3 is TGTGCCAGCAGCTTAACGCCCAGCACAGATACGCAGTATTTT.

The chain couples TRBV27 to TRBJ1-5, with no clear D. CDR3 length: 13 amino acids. Trimming pared 2 bases from V and 7 bases from J, leaving 9 bases between. The germline V gene has CDR1 MNHEY and CDR2 SMNVEV (reference sequence). CDR3 protein: CASSLADGQPQHF. Written as DNA, the CDR3 is TGTGCCAGCAGTTTAGCAGACGGGCAGCCCCAGCATTTT.

This clonotype was seen a handful of times. The genes are TRBV2 and TRBJ2-1; 9 bases align to TRBD1. The V segment lost 3 bases and the J segment 7 bases; nucleotides outside the gene matches: 13. The length of the CDR3 is 17 residues. The germline V gene has CDR1 SNHLY and CDR2 FYNNEI. The CDR3 region has the DNA TGTGCCAGCAGTGAGGATGCTTTCTGGGACAGGGTTAATGAGCAGTTCTTC. It codes for CASSEDAFWDRVNEQFF.

This clonotype was observed at least ten times. Written as DNA, the CDR3 is TGCGCCAGCAGCAGGACCCTGATGAACACTGAAGCTTTCTTT. It specifies CASSRTLMNTEAFF. This chain joins TRBV4-3 and TRBJ1-1; D remains ambiguous. The germline CDR1 and CDR2 sequences are LGHNA and YSLEER. This CDR3 contains 14 residues. Trimming stripped 5 bases from V and 0 bases from J, with 10 bases between.